These T cell receptor beta chains were read from a single sample in a study of blood T cell repertoires in COVID-19. Some clones are missing from TCRdb's copy, which holds only in-frame ones; the method was immunoSEQ multiplex PCR. The sample holds around 320,000 clones, 90% seen once. Specimen: PBMCs or T cells enriched from blood (not recorded which). The origin of the receptors is a woman aged 18-35 years with acute COVID-19. The CDR3 runs from the conserved cysteine through the conserved F or W. Fields, in order: CDR3 DNA, CDR3 protein, CDR3 length, V gene, J gene, clone size, D gene. A D gene is named only where the DNA matches it firmly. Only some rows state a clone size, as once, few, many or a class for expanded clones.

TGTGCCAGCAGTTCCGCATCCGACAGGGTCGAGGGCTACACCTTC	CASSSASDRVEGYTF	15	TRBV28	TRBJ1-2	once	TRBD1
TGTGCCTGGAGTTCAGGGGGCGCGGGCTATGGCTACACCTTC	CAWSSGGAGYGYTF	14	TRBV30	TRBJ1-2	NA	TRBD1
TGTGCCACCACCACGCGAGGCTACACCTTC	CATTTRGYTF	10	TRBV24-1	TRBJ1-2	NA	NA
TGTGCCACCAGCAGAGCTTGGGGAGGGTATAGCAATCAGCCCCAGCATTTT	CATSRAWGGYSNQPQHF	17	TRBV15	TRBJ1-5	once	NA
TGCGCCAGCAGAATACAGGGGATAAATGAAAAACTGTTTTTT	CASRIQGINEKLFF	14	TRBV5-1	TRBJ1-4	NA	TRBD1
TGTGCCAGCAGTGACCCAAGGGGAATCGGGGAGCTGTTTTTT	CASSDPRGIGELFF	14	TRBV6-1	TRBJ2-2	NA	NA
TGCGCCAGCAGTGAGTTGCGGGGAGGGGTGGATACGCAGTATTTT	CASSELRGGVDTQYF	15	TRBV10-1	TRBJ2-3	NA	TRBD2
TGTGCCAGCAGTTACGACAGGGATGATGGCTACACCTTC	CASSYDRDDGYTF	13	TRBV6-5	TRBJ1-2	NA	TRBD1
TGTGCCAGTAGTACCGGACTAGCGGGAGCCGGAGAGCAGTACTTC	CASSTGLAGAGEQYF	15	TRBV19	TRBJ2-7	NA	TRBD2
TGTGCCAGCAGCCAAGAAGGAGGGTATGGCTACACCTTC	CASSQEGGYGYTF	13	TRBV3-1/TRBV3-2	TRBJ1-2	NA	NA
TGTGCTAGCAGCCCCGACCGGAGCTCCTACAATGAGCAGTTCTTC	CASSPDRSSYNEQFF	15	TRBV7-7	TRBJ2-1	NA	NA
TGTGCCAGCAGCTTGGAAGTCACAGGGACCTATGGCTACACCTTC	CASSLEVTGTYGYTF	15	TRBV5-4	TRBJ1-2	once	NA
TGCGCCAGCAGTCTTAGCGGGGCTAGCACAGATACGCAGTATTTT	CASSLSGASTDTQYF	15	TRBV5-1	TRBJ2-3	NA	TRBD2
TGTGCCAGCAGTGACGACAGAATGGGGGCAGAGACCCAGTACTTC	CASSDDRMGAETQYF	15	TRBV25-1	TRBJ2-5	NA	NA
TGTGCCAGCAGCTTACTCTTGGGACTAGACTACAATGAGCAGTTCTTC	CASSLLLGLDYNEQFF	16	TRBV7-9	TRBJ2-1	NA	TRBD2
TGTGCCAGCAGTGCGACTAGCTCACCCTACAATGAGCAGTTCTTC	CASSATSSPYNEQFF	15	TRBV6-2/TRBV6-3	TRBJ2-1	NA	TRBD2
TGCGCCAGCAGACAGGGGAACACCGGGGAGCTGTTTTTT	CASRQGNTGELFF	13	TRBV10-1	TRBJ2-2	NA	NA
TGCGCCAGCAGCTTGAGCAGGGAGAACACCGGGGAGCTGTTTTTT	CASSLSRENTGELFF	15	TRBV5-1	TRBJ2-2	NA	NA
TGCGCCAGCAGTGGAATGCCGACAGACGAGCAGTACTTC	CASSGMPTDEQYF	13	TRBV10-2	TRBJ2-7	NA	NA
TGTGCCAGCAGAATTGACCGGGACAGGGGAACTGAAAAACTGTTTTTT	CASRIDRDRGTEKLFF	16	TRBV28	TRBJ1-4	few	TRBD1
TGTGCTAGTGGTTTGGGGCCTCTGCAGGGGGTAATCACTGAAGCTTTCTTT	CASGLGPLQGVITEAFF	17	TRBV12-5	TRBJ1-1	NA	TRBD1
TGTGCCAGCAGTAAGGGGGCGCCCAATCAGCCCCAGCATTTT	CASSKGAPNQPQHF	14	TRBV28	TRBJ1-5	NA	TRBD1
TGTGCCAGCAGTGCGTCGACGGGACAGGGTAATGAAAAACTGTTTTTT	CASSASTGQGNEKLFF	16	TRBV28	TRBJ1-4	NA	TRBD1
TGCGCCAGCAGTGGGACAGGCACTGAAGCTTTCTTT	CASSGTGTEAFF	12	TRBV10-1	TRBJ1-1	once	TRBD1
TGTGCCAGCAGCTCGTCTGGGAGCGGGGGGAACTATGGCTACACCTTC	CASSSSGSGGNYGYTF	16	TRBV3-1/TRBV3-2	TRBJ1-2	NA	NA
TGTGCCAGCAGCCTCTCCTGGACAGGGGAACAGCCCCAGCATTTT	CASSLSWTGEQPQHF	15	TRBV6-5	TRBJ1-5	NA	TRBD1
TGTGCCAGCGGGGAGGGGAGCGGCATTCAGTACTTC	CASGEGSGIQYF	12	TRBV11-3	TRBJ2-4	NA	TRBD2